Shown below are 14 T cell receptor beta chains from a single sample sequenced in a study of T cells in Graves' hyperthyroidism and ophthalmopathy. The source material, RNA transcripts, was used to amplify TCR beta CDR3 regions. Primed by the HTBI set, a first-round RT-PCR was run on the TCR CDR3. One entry per CDR3 protein, called by TCRdb with MiXCR from the multiplex PCR reads. This sample has 500,000 to 650,000 distinct CDR3 sequences, with roughly 15% found just once. The sequencing sample was made of blood. Receptors were obtained from a woman aged 50 to 65 with Graves' ophthalmopathy.

This clonotype was seen only once. A much larger clone sits a single nucleotide away, making a read error possible. The gene calls are TRBV12-3 or TRBV12-4 and TRBJ1-4; perhaps TRBD1 as D (5 bases). The CDR3 covers 14 residues. Trimming pared 5 bases from V and 6 bases from J, leaving 13 bases between. The CDR3 protein is CASSPAGKDEKLFF. The CDR3 coding sequence is TGTGCCAGCAGTCCCGCAGGGAAAGATGAAAAACTGTTTTTT.

The table lists this clonotype with many counts. V gene TRBV29-1 combines with J gene TRBJ2-3; D not resolved. The V end lost 3 bases, the J end lost 1 base, and 11 bases lay between the germline ends. The germline gives CDR1 SQVTM, CDR2 ANQGSEA. The CDR3 sequence is 14 residues long. The DNA for the CDR3 is TGCAGCGTTGAGACCGTATACGGCACAGATACGCAGTATTTT. Encoded protein: CSVETVYGTDTQYF.

Only a few counts were recorded for this clonotype. The chain employs TRBV4-2 and TRBJ2-1; 12 bases align to TRBD2. Looked up from germline, CDR1 is LGHNA and CDR2 is YNFKEQ. The ends lost 6 bases at V and 8 bases at J; junction bases unmatched: 5. The CDR3 is 14 residues long. The CDR3 spells CASSPTSGSYEQFF. In DNA, the CDR3 is TGTGCCAGCAGTCCGACTAGCGGGAGTTATGAGCAGTTCTTC.

There are many counts of this clonotype. This chain connects TRBV20-1 to TRBJ2-1; 8 bases are shared with TRBD2. Germline values: CDR1 DFQATT, CDR2 SNEGSKA (reference sequence). The CDR3 consists of 15 residues. The trim removed 6 bases at V and 0 bases at J, leaving 7 bases unmatched. CDR3: CSAAFSGSSYNEQFF. In DNA form, the CDR3 reads TGCAGTGCGGCCTTCAGCGGGAGCTCCTACAATGAGCAGTTCTTC.

This clonotype was counted ten times or more. The chain carries TRBV7-8 and TRBJ1-1, with 9 bases aligning to TRBD1. J gave up 1 base and V 5 bases, and 8 bases lay outside the gene matches. The CDR3 extends over 16 amino acids. The germline V gene encodes CDR1 SGHVS and CDR2 FQNEAQ. The DNA of the CDR3 is TGTGCCAGCAGCCCTGCACAGGGGGCATCGAACACTGAAGCTTTCTTT. Its protein is CASSPAQGASNTEAFF. The complete variable domain, with remaining parts taken from reference TRBV7-8 and TRBJ1-1, reads GAGVSQSPRYKVAKRGQDVALRCDPISGHVSLFWYQQALGQGPEFLTYFQNEAQLDKSGLPSDRFFAERPEGSVSTLKIQRTQQEDSAVYLCASSPAQGASNTEAFFGQGTRLTVV.

The CDR3 bases are TGTGCCAGCAGCTTAGCCGGGACATCCGGAAACACCATATATTTT. Protein sequence: CASSLAGTSGNTIYF. V usage is TRBV7-8 and J usage is TRBJ1-3, with D maybe TRBD1 (6 bases). The germline gives CDR1 SGHVS, CDR2 FQNEAQ. The CDR3 length is 15 residues. V was cut by 0 bases and J by 4 bases, with 10 bases left in between.

The chain employs TRBV12-3 or TRBV12-4 and TRBJ1-6; no reliable D call. The length of the CDR3 is 13 residues. The ends were cut back, 3 bases at V and 10 bases at J, with 10 bases in the middle. The CDR3 reads CASSLSMFSPLHF. The CDR3 coding sequence is TGTGCCAGCAGTTTGAGTATGTTCTCACCCCTCCACTTT.

The V call is TRBV10-3, the J call TRBJ2-2; 10 nucleotides match TRBD2. The CDR3 is 15 amino acids. Germline assignment: CDR1 ENHRY and CDR2 SYGVKD. With 10 bases clipped from V and 5 bases from J, the junction kept 10 bases outside the gene matches. The CDR3 region has the DNA TGTGCCACCTCAATACTAGCGGGACGGACCGGGGAGCTGTTTTTT. The encoded protein is CATSILAGRTGELFF.

This clonotype was seen at least ten times. The rearrangement links TRBV18 to TRBJ2-7; D possibly corresponds to TRBD2 (6 bases). The V gene's germline CDR1 is KGHSH and CDR2 LQKENI. The length of the CDR3 is 12 residues. The V gene lost 6 bases and the J gene lost 3 bases, with 9 bases spanning the gap. In DNA form, the CDR3 reads TGTGCCAGCTCTCGGACTAACTACGAGCAGTACTTC. Protein: CASSRTNYEQYF.

This chain joins TRBV20-1 and TRBJ1-6; 9 bases agree with TRBD1. Trimming cost V 1 base and J 4 bases; bases outside gene matches: 2. Germline V gene sequence: CDR1 DFQATT, CDR2 SNEGSKA (reference sequence). The CDR3 consists of 15 residues. This chain's CDR3 is CSARVGTGYNSPLHF. CDR3 DNA sequence: TGCAGTGCTAGAGTCGGGACAGGGTATAATTCACCCCTCCACTTT.

Note on this clonotype: A read error may explain this, as a much larger clone is one base away. J is TRBJ1-1 and V is TRBV6-1; 11 nucleotides line up with TRBD1. V shed 7 bases, J shed 6 bases, and the junction held 10 bases outside the gene matches. CDR3 length: 15 residues. Germline V lookup: CDR1 MNHNS, CDR2 SASEGT. CDR3 in amino acids: CASIPGTGGRAEAFF. The CDR3 DNA is TGTGCCAGCATACCCGGGACAGGGGGAAGGGCTGAAGCTTTCTTT.

As DNA, the CDR3 is TGTGCCAGCAGCCAAAAAGGACTAGCGGGGTGGCACGAGCAGTACTTC. This sequence encodes CASSQKGLAGWHEQYF. The rearrangement uses TRBV3-2 and TRBJ2-7; TRBD2 reflects the table's D call only, with no check against the DNA. TRBV3-2 is marked as a pseudogene. This CDR3 is 16 amino acids long.

This clonotype turned up a few times. The V and J genes are TRBV5-5 and TRBJ2-7; D tentatively reads TRBD1 or TRBD2 (5 bases each). Germline CDR1 is SGHKS and CDR2 is YYEKEE (reference sequence). Deletions cut 0 bases from V and 4 bases from J, with 14 bases between. The CDR3 extends over 15 amino acids. DNA of the CDR3: TGTGCCAGCAGCTTGGAGCCGGGACGCGGATACGAGCAGTACTTC. This encodes CASSLEPGRGYEQYF.

Comments on this clonotype: The CDR3 carries no conserved terminal phenylalanine or tryptophan, so it likely arises from a read error. J is TRBJ1-2 and V is TRBV30, with TRBD1 as a possible D gene (5 bases). CDR3 length equals 14 residues. Germline V gene sequence: CDR1 GTSNPN, CDR2 SVGIG (reference sequence). V was trimmed by 3 bases and J by 7 bases, leaving 18 bases between them. The CDR3: CAWSRDRSGGGYTV. In nucleotides, the CDR3 is TGTGCCTGGAGCCGAGATCGATCCGGGGGTGGCTACACCGTC.